The sequence of this T cell receptor (beta chain) was determined in a study of T cells after posttransplantation cyclophosphamide. This table comes from immunoSEQ multiplex PCR, and its TCRdb copy is limited to in-frame clones, with some not included. This sample comprises tens of thousands of clones, none seen once only. This clone has at least ten counts. The CDR3 sequence is 13 residues long. V lost 6 bases and J 4 bases, leaving 12 bases between the germline ends. The germline V gene has CDR1 MNHNY and CDR2 SVGAGI (reference sequence). The TCR was taken from a man between 40 and 49 years old in good health, CMV-negative, and a related stem cell transplant donor. J is TRBJ1-2 and V is TRBV6-6; the D gene is possibly TRBD1 (6 bases). The source material was PBMCs. This CDR3 is CASRGDRIYGYTF. In DNA form, the CDR3 reads TGTGCCAGCAGGGGAGACAGGATCTATGGCTACACCTTC.